These T cell receptor beta chains were read from a single sample in a study of tumor and adjacent non-tumor tissue in lung cancer. MiXCR was run by TCRdb on the multiplex PCR reads, yielding one entry per CDR3 protein. The sample lists about 110,000 distinct CDR3 sequences, about 61% seen once, with roughly 19% in the top ten. The sample was distant non-tumor lung tissue. These TCRs come from a man aged 55 to 69 with non-small cell lung cancer. The conserved cysteine and the conserved F or W are not part of the CDR3 here.

J gene: TRBJ2-3
V gene: TRBV20-1
CDR3 protein: SARDLNGRGAGSTETQY

J gene: TRBJ2-5
V gene: TRBV4-1
CDR3 protein: ASSQENAWAGPQETQY

J gene: TRBJ1-6
V gene: TRBV6-1
CDR3 protein: VSSEKSAPANSSLH

J gene: TRBJ2-1
V gene: TRBV28
CDR3 protein: ASSLYGRVSSHNEKF

J gene: TRBJ2-3
V gene: TRBV4-3
CDR3 protein: ASSWLAGGTDTQY

J gene: TRBJ2-1
V gene: TRBV20-1
CDR3 protein: SASLAGYGGNEQF

J gene: TRBJ2-3
V gene: TRBV4-2
CDR3 protein: ASSQAGLSSTDTQY

J gene: TRBJ2-7
V gene: TRBV13
CDR3 protein: ASSAKPGGLVYEQY

J gene: TRBJ1-2
V gene: TRBV6-1
CDR3 protein: ASSALMRTGVGYA

J gene: TRBJ2-7
V gene: TRBV11-2
CDR3 protein: PSSLGQVSYEQY

J gene: TRBJ1-5
V gene: TRBV28
CDR3 protein: ASSPHFQPQH

J gene: TRBJ1-3
V gene: TRBV11-2
CDR3 protein: ASSLGSTGNTIY

J gene: TRBJ1-4
V gene: TRBV29-1
CDR3 protein: SVDTGEKLF

J gene: TRBJ2-1
V gene: TRBV20-1
CDR3 protein: SAIPPGRYDNEQF

J gene: TRBJ2-1
V gene: TRBV6-2/TRBV6-3
CDR3 protein: ASSIPIIAGDNEQF

J gene: TRBJ1-2
V gene: TRBV6-1
CDR3 protein: ASSEALGEGYT

J gene: TRBJ2-5
V gene: TRBV24-1
CDR3 protein: ATSDVTGPKETQY

J gene: TRBJ2-3
V gene: TRBV29-1
CDR3 protein: SVKESGGPSAQY

J gene: TRBJ2-2
V gene: TRBV4-3
CDR3 protein: ASSQDKAGTGELF

J gene: TRBJ2-1
V gene: TRBV7-8
CDR3 protein: ASSLGGINEQF

J gene: .
V gene: TRBV6-1
CDR3 protein: ASSQTGAAADTQH

J gene: TRBJ2-5
V gene: TRBV11-3
CDR3 protein: VSSLGRQGAEETQY

J gene: TRBJ2-7
V gene: TRBV10-2
CDR3 protein: ASRATGATYKQY

J gene: TRBJ1-1
V gene: TRBV6-6
CDR3 protein: ASSWQGGTEAF

J gene: TRBJ1-5
V gene: TRBV2
CDR3 protein: ASSVDGNQPQQ

J gene: TRBJ2-7
V gene: TRBV28
CDR3 protein: ASSYTGQTYEQY

J gene: TRBJ2-1
V gene: TRBV11-2
CDR3 protein: ASNSAGINEQF

J gene: TRBJ2-2
V gene: TRBV12-3/TRBV12-4
CDR3 protein: ASRSNLGLAKTGELF

J gene: TRBJ2-2
V gene: TRBV20-1
CDR3 protein: SARDRDRANTGELF

J gene: TRBJ2-1
V gene: TRBV10-1
CDR3 protein: TSSENVGGRGYNEQF

J gene: TRBJ2-1
V gene: TRBV4-3
CDR3 protein: ARSPPGRPNEQF

J gene: TRBJ2-2
V gene: TRBV11-1
CDR3 protein: ASSLLGRGVGELF

J gene: TRBJ2-5
V gene: TRBV6-2/TRBV6-3
CDR3 protein: VSRIQRGQETQY

J gene: TRBJ2-7
V gene: TRBV7-9
CDR3 protein: ASSSSGGAYEQY

J gene: TRBJ2-5
V gene: TRBV24-1
CDR3 protein: ATSDFTGYQETQY

J gene: TRBJ1-5
V gene: TRBV4-1
CDR3 protein: ASSQAGVGSNQPQH

J gene: TRBJ1-1
V gene: TRBV7-8
CDR3 protein: ASSQGGGITGFAAF